The 8 T cell receptor beta chains given below trace back to one sample, sequenced in a study of T cell responses to AZD1222 COVID-19 vaccine. Only in-frame clones appear in the TCRdb table, and some are missing; sequencing was by immunoSEQ multiplex PCR. This table has some 110,000 clones, roughly nine tenths appearing once. The input for sequencing was peripheral blood, taken on day 0 of AZD1222 vaccination. These receptors were obtained from an adult in good health.

This rearrangement joins TRBV14 to TRBJ1-1; a weak D match, TRBD1 (5 bases). The V end was cut by 0 bases, the J end by 11 bases, with 16 bases between. The CDR3 length is 14 residues. From germline, CDR1 is SGHDN and CDR2 FVKESK. DNA of the CDR3: TGTGCCAGCAGCCAAGACGGCGGGCTCAGGGACGCTTTCTTT. This translates into CASSQDGGLRDAFF.

The chain combines TRBV9 with TRBJ2-3, with TRBD1 as a possible D gene (7 bases). Between the trimmed V and J ends, which lost 2 bases and 4 bases, there was a span of 11 bases. This CDR3 contains 14 residues. Germline CDR1 reads SGDLS; CDR2 reads YYNGEE. CDR3 DNA sequence: TGTGCCAGCAGCGTGGCAGGGGGGCCAGATACGCAGTATTTT. Its translation: CASSVAGGPDTQYF.

Concerning this clone: Other DNA variants within this sample encode the same CDR3. The CDR3: CASSLGGGTGELFF. The CDR3 region has the DNA TGTGCCAGCAGCTTAGGAGGGGGCACCGGGGAGCTGTTTTTT. The chain has TRBV7-9 and TRBJ2-2; D is perhaps TRBD1 (6 bases). The CDR3 has 14 amino acids. V was shortened by 1 base and J by 4 bases, with 7 bases between the two germline ends. Germline V CDR1 and CDR2: SEHNR, FQNEAQ (reference sequence).

The chain uses TRBV19 and TRBJ1-1; D not certain. The CDR3 sequence is 18 residues long. Germline V gives CDR1 LNHDA, CDR2 SQIVND (reference sequence). Trimming removed 5 bases from V and 4 bases from J, with 26 bases in between. CDR3 sequence reads: CASSPTFGSNGLVTEAFF. Here the CDR3 DNA reads TGTGCCAGTAGTCCAACCTTCGGGAGCAACGGCCTGGTCACTGAAGCTTTCTTT.

This clone has more than one count but fewer than ten. This CDR3 reads CASSSGPYEQYV. CDR3 sequence (DNA): TGTGCCAGCTCATCGGGACCCTACGAGCAGTACGTC. The chain links TRBV18 to TRBJ2-7; D is perhaps TRBD1 or TRBD2 (5 bases each). Trimming removed 5 bases from V and 2 bases from J, with 7 bases in between. This CDR3 is 12 amino acids long. Germline V lookup: CDR1 KGHSH, CDR2 LQKENI.

This sequence joins TRBV5-6 and TRBJ1-2; D unresolved. V lost 1 base, J lost 3 bases, and 4 bases lay in between. Germline-derived CDR1 and CDR2 are SGHDT and YYEEEE. The CDR3 loop spans 12 amino acids. The CDR3, as DNA: TGTGCCAGCAGCTTGACAGACTATGGCTACACCTTC. This gives the protein CASSLTDYGYTF. Looking up the rest from reference TRBV5-6 and TRBJ1-2 gives the full variable domain: DAGVTQSPTHLIKTRGQQVTLRCSPKSGHDTVSWYQQALGQGPQFIFQYYEEEERQRGNFPDRFSGHQFPNYSSELNVNALLLGDSALYLCASSLTDYGYTFGSGTRLTVV.

J is TRBJ2-1 and V is TRBV5-8; D unclear. V lost 0 bases, J lost 7 bases, and 11 bases lay in between. The CDR3 consists of 14 residues. From germline, CDR1 is SGHTS and CDR2 YDEGEE. The CDR3 protein is CASSLAGKVNEQFF. CDR3 nucleotide sequence: TGTGCCAGCAGCTTGGCCGGAAAGGTAAATGAGCAGTTCTTC.

The rearrangement uses TRBV19 and TRBJ2-1; D is possibly TRBD2 (5 bases). This CDR3 comprises 14 residues. Germline CDR1 LNHDA, CDR2 SQIVND (reference sequence). Trimming removed 1 base from V and 7 bases from J, with 11 bases in between. This CDR3 is CASSIVDYRNEQFF. The CDR3, as DNA: TGTGCCAGTAGTATAGTAGACTACCGTAATGAGCAGTTCTTC.